This T cell receptor beta chain stems from a study of cytomegalovirus exposure and HLA in healthy donors. Study context: The approximately 690 first-cohort repertoires and the approximately 110 validation repertoires shared the same platform, a later analysis reported. Broader study findings: Generally TCR sequences proved uncommon, though certain public TCRs appeared in numerous donors.

V was trimmed by 4 bases and J by 3 bases, leaving 11 bases between them. Germline CDR1 reads SGHRS; CDR2 reads YFSETQ. The CDR3 is made up of 14 amino acids. Clones were read by immunoSEQ multiplex PCR, and TCRdb kept only the in-frame ones, dropping some. The sample has approximately 160,000 clones, roughly 91% seen once. This clone occurred a few times. Its specificity is unknown. The TCR originated in a woman between 18 and 29 years old in good health and CMV-seropositive. The V and J genes are TRBV5-1 and TRBJ1-5; D remains unclear. Sequences were obtained from PBMCs. CDR3 loop: CASSLGDLNQPQHF. The CDR3 bases are TGCGCCAGCAGCCTCGGAGACCTCAATCAGCCCCAGCATTTT.